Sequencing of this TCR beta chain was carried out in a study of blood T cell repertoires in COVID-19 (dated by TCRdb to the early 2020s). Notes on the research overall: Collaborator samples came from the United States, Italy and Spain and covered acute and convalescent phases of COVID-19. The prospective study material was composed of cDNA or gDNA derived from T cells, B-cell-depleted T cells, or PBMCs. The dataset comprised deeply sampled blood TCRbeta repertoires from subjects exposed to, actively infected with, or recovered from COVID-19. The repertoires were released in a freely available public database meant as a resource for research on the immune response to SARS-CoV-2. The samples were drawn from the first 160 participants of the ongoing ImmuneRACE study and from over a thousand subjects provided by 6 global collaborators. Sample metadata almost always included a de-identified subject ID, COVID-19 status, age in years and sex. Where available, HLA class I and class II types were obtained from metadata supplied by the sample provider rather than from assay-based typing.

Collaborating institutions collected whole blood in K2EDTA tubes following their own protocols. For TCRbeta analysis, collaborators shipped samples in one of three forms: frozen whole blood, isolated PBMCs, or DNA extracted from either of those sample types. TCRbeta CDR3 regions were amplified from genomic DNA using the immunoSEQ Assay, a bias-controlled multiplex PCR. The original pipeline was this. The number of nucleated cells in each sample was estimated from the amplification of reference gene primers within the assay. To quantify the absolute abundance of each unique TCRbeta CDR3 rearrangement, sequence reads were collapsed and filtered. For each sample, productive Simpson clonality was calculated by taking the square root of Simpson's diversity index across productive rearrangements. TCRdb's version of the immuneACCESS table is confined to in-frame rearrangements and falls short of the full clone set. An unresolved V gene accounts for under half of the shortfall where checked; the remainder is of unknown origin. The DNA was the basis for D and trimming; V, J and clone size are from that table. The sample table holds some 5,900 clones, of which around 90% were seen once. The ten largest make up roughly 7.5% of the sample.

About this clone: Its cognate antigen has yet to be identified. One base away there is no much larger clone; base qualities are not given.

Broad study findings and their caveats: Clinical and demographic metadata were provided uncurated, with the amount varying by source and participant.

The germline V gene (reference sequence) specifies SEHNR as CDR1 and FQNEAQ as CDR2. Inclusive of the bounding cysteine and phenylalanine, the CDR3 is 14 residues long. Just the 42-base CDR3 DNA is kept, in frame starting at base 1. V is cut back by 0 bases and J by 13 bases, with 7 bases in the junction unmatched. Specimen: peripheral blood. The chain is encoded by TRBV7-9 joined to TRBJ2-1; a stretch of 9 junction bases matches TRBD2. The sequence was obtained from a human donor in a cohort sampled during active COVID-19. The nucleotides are TGTGCCAGCAGCTTAGCGACTAGCGGCACAGTCCAGTTCTTC. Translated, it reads CASSLATSGTVQFF.